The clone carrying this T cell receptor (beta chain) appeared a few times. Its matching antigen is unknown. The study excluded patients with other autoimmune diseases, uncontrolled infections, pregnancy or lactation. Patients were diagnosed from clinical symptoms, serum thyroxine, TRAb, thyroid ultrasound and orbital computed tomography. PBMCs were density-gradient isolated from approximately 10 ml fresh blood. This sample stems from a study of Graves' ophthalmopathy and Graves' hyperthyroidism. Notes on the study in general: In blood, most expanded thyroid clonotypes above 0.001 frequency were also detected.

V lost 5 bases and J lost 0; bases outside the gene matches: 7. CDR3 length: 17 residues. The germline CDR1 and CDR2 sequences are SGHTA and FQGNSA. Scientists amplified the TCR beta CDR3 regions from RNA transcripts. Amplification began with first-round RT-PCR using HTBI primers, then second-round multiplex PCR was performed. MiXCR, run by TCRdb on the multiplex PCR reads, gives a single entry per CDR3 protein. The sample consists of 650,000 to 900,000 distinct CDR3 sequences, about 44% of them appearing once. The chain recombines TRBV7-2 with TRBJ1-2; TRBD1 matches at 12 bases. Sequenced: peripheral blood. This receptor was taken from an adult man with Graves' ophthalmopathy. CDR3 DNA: TGTGCCAGCAGCCCGGGACAGGGGGCTCCGTCTAACTATGGCTACACCTTC. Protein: CASSPGQGAPSNYGYTF.